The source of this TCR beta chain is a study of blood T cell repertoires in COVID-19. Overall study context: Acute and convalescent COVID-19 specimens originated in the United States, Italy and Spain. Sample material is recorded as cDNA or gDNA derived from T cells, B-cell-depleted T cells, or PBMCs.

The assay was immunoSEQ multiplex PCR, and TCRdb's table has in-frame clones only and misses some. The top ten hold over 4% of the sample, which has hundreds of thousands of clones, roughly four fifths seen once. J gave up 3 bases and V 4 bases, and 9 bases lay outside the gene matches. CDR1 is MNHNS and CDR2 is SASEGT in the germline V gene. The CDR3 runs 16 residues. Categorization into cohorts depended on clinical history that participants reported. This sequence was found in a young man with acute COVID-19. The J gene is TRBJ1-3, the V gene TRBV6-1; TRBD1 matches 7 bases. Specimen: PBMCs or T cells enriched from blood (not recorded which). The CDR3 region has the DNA TGTGCCAGCAGTGTAACGACAGGGTCCATTGGAAACACCATATATTTT. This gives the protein CASSVTTGSIGNTIYF.